This T cell receptor beta chain was sequenced for a study of blood T cells in healthy people across ages. The CDR3 sequence is 15 residues long. CDR1 LGHDT and CDR2 YNNKEL come from the germline V gene (reference sequence). Unmatched junction bases numbered 4, after V lost 3 bases and J lost 1 base. With respect to this clonotype: Antigen specificity is unknown.

Together with a sample-barcoded 5' primer, a J-beta primer mix was included in a second PCR lasting about 7 to 11 cycles. Each TCR beta cDNA got a 12-nucleotide random molecular identifier. TCRdb re-called the 5' RACE reads with MiXCR, one entry per CDR3 protein. The sample contains about 1.1 million distinct CDR3 sequences, 30% to 40% of which appear only once. General study points: CMV infection status of these donors was not known.

The sequencing input was blood. The sequence was collected from a man aged 18 to 29 in good health. V is TRBV3-1 and J is TRBJ2-5; TRBD1 agrees at 8 bases. The DNA of the CDR3 is TGTGCCAGCAGCCAGGGACAGGAATCCCAAGAGACCCAGTACTTC. The encoded protein is CASSQGQESQETQYF.